The 21 T cell receptor beta chains below were found in one sample sequenced in a study of blood T cells in healthy people across ages. For the second PCR, which ran for about 6 to 11 cycles, a sample-barcoded 5' primer and a J-beta primer mix were used. MiXCR, applied by TCRdb to the 5' RACE reads, yields one record per CDR3 protein. The sample lists under 2 million distinct CDR3 sequences, around 36% occurring once. Material for sequencing was blood. These receptors were taken from a woman between 25 and 40 years old in good health.

In regard to this clonotype: No conserved phenylalanine or tryptophan ends this CDR3, so it is likely a read error. This chain uses TRBV20-1 with TRBJ2-2, with 10 bases aligning to TRBD2. The CDR3 has 16 amino acids. V shed 0 bases and J 7 bases; nucleotides not matched to a gene: 8. CDR1 and CDR2 from the germline V gene are DFQATT and SNEGSKA (reference sequence). The CDR3 DNA reads TGCAGTGCTAGAGAAGGGAGCGGGAGGGGAGGCGGGGAGCTGTTTGTT. Its protein is CSAREGSGRGGGELFV.

A word on this clonotype: A much larger clone lies one base from this, so it may be a read error. For the CDR3, the DNA is TGTGCCAGCAGTTACTCGACGGACAAGCAGTACTTC. It specifies CASSYSTDKQYF. The V call is TRBV6-2 or TRBV6-3, the J call TRBJ2-7; maybe TRBD1 (5 bases). The CDR3 loop spans 12 amino acids. Germline V lookup: CDR1 MNHEY, CDR2 SVGEGT. Between the trimmed V and J ends, which lost 0 bases and 8 bases, there was a span of 8 bases.

The V and J genes are TRBV20-1 and TRBJ1-5, with 8 bases aligning to TRBD1. With 2 bases clipped from V and 5 bases from J, the junction kept 2 bases outside the gene matches. CDR3 size: 13 residues. Germline loops: CDR1 DFQATT, CDR2 SNEGSKA (reference sequence). The CDR3 DNA reads TGCAGTGCTAGACCAGGGGGCTATCAGCCCCAGCATTTT. Amino acids: CSARPGGYQPQHF.

The V call is TRBV5-1, the J call TRBJ1-1; 7 bases map to TRBD1. This CDR3 contains 15 residues. The junction had 7 bases not matched to a gene; V was cut back by 4 bases and J by 1 base. Germline values: CDR1 SGHRS, CDR2 YFSETQ. For the CDR3, the DNA is TGCGCCAGCAGCGTGCGACAGGGAAGGAACACTGAAGCTTTCTTT. This encodes CASSVRQGRNTEAFF.

This clonotype appeared a single time. The chain carries TRBV18 and TRBJ2-3; 11 nucleotides match TRBD2. The ends lost 3 bases at V and 2 bases at J; junction bases unmatched: 13. Germline lookup yields CDR1 KGHSH and CDR2 LQKENI. This CDR3 has 19 amino acids. CDR3 sequence (DNA): TGTGCCAGCTCACCCCAGGGACTAGCGGAAGGACCTAACACAGATACGCAGTATTTT. Residues: CASSPQGLAEGPNTDTQYF. The entire variable domain, with the rest obtained from reference TRBV18 and TRBJ2-3, is as follows: NAGVMQNPRHLVRRRGQEARLRCSPMKGHSHVYWYRQLPEEGLKFMVYLQKENIIDESGMPKERFSAEFPKEGPSILRIQQVVRGDSAAYFCASSPQGLAEGPNTDTQYFGPGTRLTVL.

This chain uses TRBV20-1 with TRBJ1-2, with D possibly being TRBD1 (5 bases). The germline gives CDR1 DFQATT, CDR2 SNEGSKA (reference sequence). Trimming left V 2 bases short and J 7 bases short, with 17 bases between. This CDR3 is 14 amino acids long. CDR3 region: CSARWVIARVGYTF. DNA for the CDR3: TGCAGTGCTAGATGGGTAATAGCCAGGGTTGGCTACACCTTC.

This clonotype was observed a handful of times. The CDR3 nucleotides read TGTGCCACCAGCAGAGATCTTACAGGTCCTAGCACAGATACGCAGTATTTT. Translated, it gives CATSRDLTGPSTDTQYF. This chain connects TRBV15 to TRBJ2-3; possibly TRBD1 for D (5 bases). V lost 0 bases and J 0 bases, leaving 13 bases between the germline ends. CDR3 size: 17 residues. Looked up from germline, CDR1 is LNHNV and CDR2 is YYDKDF (reference sequence).

This clonotype was seen more than once but under ten times. CDR3 protein: CSAGRTSGRGETQYF. DNA for the CDR3: TGCAGTGCTGGTCGGACTAGCGGGAGGGGAGAGACCCAGTACTTC. This chain links TRBV20-1 with TRBJ2-5, with TRBD2 matching 15 bases. V lost 5 bases to trimming and J lost 4 bases; unmatched junction nucleotides: 5. The length of the CDR3 is 15 residues. Looked up from germline, CDR1 is DFQATT and CDR2 is SNEGSKA (reference sequence).

This chain connects TRBV20-1 to TRBJ2-7, with a weak D call TRBD2 (6 bases). Germline CDR1 reads DFQATT; CDR2 reads SNEGSKA (reference sequence). The CDR3 extends over 15 amino acids. This chain's CDR3 is CGGHDGGASSYEQYF. CDR3 coding DNA: TGCGGTGGCCATGATGGCGGGGCAAGCTCCTACGAGCAGTACTTC.

This chain uses TRBV11-1 with TRBJ2-1; D might be TRBD1 (5 bases). The CDR3 covers 15 residues. Per the germline V gene, CDR1 is SGHAT and CDR2 is FQDESV (reference sequence). With 4 bases removed from V and 0 bases from J, the gap between germline ends came to 10 bases. DNA for the CDR3: TGTGCCAGCAGCTCGAACAGGAACTCCTACAATGAGCAGTTCTTC. Its translation: CASSSNRNSYNEQFF.

The chain couples TRBV9 to TRBJ2-5; 13 bases are shared with TRBD2. CDR3 length: 16 residues. Looked up from germline, CDR1 is SGDLS and CDR2 is YYNGEE. V lost 3 bases and J lost 1; bases outside the gene matches: 3. The CDR3 here is CASSEGTSGIQETQYF. The CDR3 nucleotides read TGTGCCAGCAGCGAGGGGACTAGCGGGATCCAAGAGACCCAGTACTTC.

The V and J genes are TRBV5-5 and TRBJ2-1; TRBD2 matches at 13 bases. The CDR3 contains 18 residues. Trimming removed 2 bases from V and 5 bases from J; junction bases left unmatched: 10. The germline V gene encodes CDR1 SGHKS and CDR2 YYEKEE (reference sequence). The CDR3 bases are TGTGCCAGCAGCTTTGGACTAGCGGGAGATGGAGAAAACAATGAGCAGTTCTTC. Protein product: CASSFGLAGDGENNEQFF. The full variable domain, with the rest looked up from reference TRBV5-5 and TRBJ2-1, is DAGVTQSPTHLIKTRGQQVTLRCSPISGHKSVSWYQQVLGQGPQFIFQYYEKEERGRGNFPDRFSARQFPNYSSELNVNALLLGDSALYLCASSFGLAGDGENNEQFFGPGTRLTVL.

The chain combines TRBV7-2 with TRBJ2-2; 8 nucleotides align to TRBD2. Per the germline V gene, CDR1 is SGHTA and CDR2 is FQGNSA. V was clipped by 5 bases and J by 4 bases; unmatched bases: 12. CDR3 length: 17 amino acids. The CDR3: CASSPRRSGSSTGELFF. The CDR3 DNA reads TGTGCCAGCAGCCCCCGTAGGAGCGGGAGCAGCACCGGGGAGCTGTTTTTT.

The CDR3: CASSVQGKDYEQYF. The CDR3 DNA reads as TGCGCCAGCAGCGTACAGGGGAAGGATTACGAGCAGTACTTC. V gene TRBV5-1 combines with J gene TRBJ2-7; 7 bases are a match to TRBD1. Germline assignment: CDR1 SGHRS and CDR2 YFSETQ. V gave up 4 bases and J gave up 4 bases; unmatched junction bases: 8. This CDR3 region has 14 residues.

Regarding this clonotype: The junction departs from germline at one end; a sequencing error may be responsible. V and J are TRBV9 and TRBJ1-2, with no clear D. CDR3 length: 13 residues. Germline CDR1 is SGDLS and CDR2 is YYNGEE. The CDR3 DNA sequence: TGTGCCAGCAGCGGGGTCCTTTTAGCTGGCCACACCTTC. It is translated as CASSGVLLAGHTF.

V usage is TRBV27 and J usage is TRBJ2-1; 10 nucleotides line up with TRBD2. From germline, CDR1 is MNHEY and CDR2 SMNVEV (reference sequence). V lost 4 bases and J lost 9; bases outside the gene matches: 9. The CDR3 loop spans 15 amino acids. The CDR3: CASSYLAGEYGEQFF. The CDR3 coding sequence is TGTGCCAGCAGTTATCTAGCGGGAGAGTACGGTGAGCAGTTCTTC.

CDR3 region: CASSPTRYQETQYF. The CDR3 nucleotides read TGTGCCAGCAGCCCCACTAGATACCAAGAGACCCAGTACTTC. This chain uses TRBV14 with TRBJ2-5; D may be TRBD2 (5 bases). The germline V and J ends were trimmed by 4 bases and 0 bases, with 9 bases remaining between them. Per germline, CDR1 SGHDN and CDR2 FVKESK. This CDR3 is 14 amino acids long.

The gene calls are TRBV11-2 and TRBJ2-5, with no clear D. V dropped 8 bases and J dropped 9 bases, with 22 bases sitting between them. CDR3 length equals 14 residues. In germline, CDR1 is SGHAT, CDR2 FQNNGV. CDR3 nucleotide sequence: TGTGCCAGCGCCGCGCGCGGACCGGGTGTGGCCCAGTACTTC. Translating gives CASAARGPGVAQYF. The full variable domain, completed using reference TRBV11-2 and TRBJ2-5, is EAGVAQSPRYKIIEKRQSVAFWCNPISGHATLYWYQQILGQGPKLLIQFQNNGVVDDSQLPKDRFSAERLKGVDSTLKIQPAKLEDSAVYLCASAARGPGVAQYFGPGTRLLVL.

Only a few counts were recorded for this clonotype. The rearrangement uses TRBV15 and TRBJ2-7; TRBD2 matches 9 bases. Germline-derived CDR1 and CDR2 are LNHNV and YYDKDF (reference sequence). The CDR3 consists of 14 residues. The trim removed 8 bases at V and 0 bases at J, leaving 5 bases unmatched. CDR3 protein: CATGTAGGSYEQYF. CDR3 nucleotides: TGTGCCACCGGCACAGCGGGAGGCTCCTACGAGCAGTACTTC.

The rearrangement joins TRBV28 to TRBJ2-7; perhaps TRBD1 as D (6 bases). V was clipped by 6 bases and J by 2 bases, with 14 bases between them. The V gene's germline CDR1 is MDHEN and CDR2 SYDVKM. CDR3 length: 14 residues. The CDR3 nucleotides are TGTGCCAGCAGATCACAGGGTAGTGCCTACGAGCAGTACTTC. Its translation: CASRSQGSAYEQYF.

In regard to this clonotype: Sequence at one end of the junction differs from germline and may be a read error. The chain joins TRBV27 to TRBJ2-5, with 12 positions matching TRBD1. The CDR3 spans 15 residues. CDR1 and CDR2 from the germline V gene are MNHEY and SMNVEV (reference sequence). CDR3 protein: CASSLRDRGQVTQYF. DNA of the CDR3: TGTGCCAGCAGTTTACGGGACAGGGGGCAAGTGACCCAGTACTTC.